What follows describes a single TCR beta chain. Germline values: CDR1 MNHNS, CDR2 SASEGT. Trimming left V 4 bases short and J 1 base short, with 13 bases between. The CDR3 has 15 residues. The data belong to a study of human T cells and chemical hapten exposure. Time point: pre-sensitization, week 0. Treatment reported: therapeutic diphenylcyclopropenone sensitization with weekly scalp DPC. Individual cDNA molecules each carried unique molecular identifiers attached by the library. Each CDR3 protein gets one entry after TCRdb re-called the RACE reads with MiXCR. The table shows 250,000 or so distinct CDR3 sequences, with 7.5% to 9% occurring only once.

Sequenced material: whole blood, taken in connection with sensitization to the hapten diphenylcyclopropenone (DPC). The gene calls are TRBV6-1 and TRBJ2-5; the D gene is possibly TRBD2 (6 bases). This sequence was found in a man aged 18 to 35 with alopecia areata. Some clones in this sample may be carry-over from other donors' samples. The CDR3 region is CASSGRLGSQETQYF. As DNA, the CDR3 is TGTGCCAGCAGTGGGCGACTAGGGTCCCAAGAGACCCAGTACTTC.